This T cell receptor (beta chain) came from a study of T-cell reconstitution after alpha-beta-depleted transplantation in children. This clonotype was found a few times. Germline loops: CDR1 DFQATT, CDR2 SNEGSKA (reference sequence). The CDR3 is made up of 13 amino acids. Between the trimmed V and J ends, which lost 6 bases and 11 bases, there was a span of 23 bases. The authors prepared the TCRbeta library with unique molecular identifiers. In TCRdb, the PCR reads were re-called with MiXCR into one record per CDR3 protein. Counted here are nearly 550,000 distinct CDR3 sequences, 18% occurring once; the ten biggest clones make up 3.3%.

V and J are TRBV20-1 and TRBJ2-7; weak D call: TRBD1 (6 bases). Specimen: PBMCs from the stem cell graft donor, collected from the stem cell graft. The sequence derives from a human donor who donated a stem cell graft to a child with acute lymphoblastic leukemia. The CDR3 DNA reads TGCAGTGCCGCTAGTGGGCAGGGGCCTACGGAGTACTTC. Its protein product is CSAASGQGPTEYF.